The present entry profiles one T cell receptor beta chain with its context. Authors' analysis steps: It was from reference gene primer amplification that nucleated cell counts were estimated. The protocol was immunoSEQ multiplex PCR, while the TCRdb copy is restricted to in-frame clones and leaves out a portion. V and J calls and clone size are copied from that table; D and trimming were computed from the DNA. The sample has around 450,000 clones; roughly nine tenths are singletons. This study enrolled people aged 18 to 89 from about two dozen US geographic areas. This entry comes from a study of blood T cell repertoires in COVID-19. Study-wide context: T cells, B-cell-depleted T cells, or PBMCs provided the cDNA or gDNA that served as material.

The V and J ends lost 4 bases and 5 bases, in that order; junction bases with no gene match: 2. The germline V gene encodes CDR1 SGHTA and CDR2 FQGTGA. This CDR3 region has 13 residues. This TCR came from a woman aged 18-30 years who had recovered from COVID-19. Sequenced material: PBMCs or T cells enriched from blood (not recorded which). The chain has TRBV7-3 and TRBJ2-5, with 9 bases identical to TRBD1. CDR3 sequence reads: CASSYDRGETQYF. The CDR3 nucleotides are TGTGCCAGCAGCTATGACAGGGGGGAGACCCAGTACTTC.